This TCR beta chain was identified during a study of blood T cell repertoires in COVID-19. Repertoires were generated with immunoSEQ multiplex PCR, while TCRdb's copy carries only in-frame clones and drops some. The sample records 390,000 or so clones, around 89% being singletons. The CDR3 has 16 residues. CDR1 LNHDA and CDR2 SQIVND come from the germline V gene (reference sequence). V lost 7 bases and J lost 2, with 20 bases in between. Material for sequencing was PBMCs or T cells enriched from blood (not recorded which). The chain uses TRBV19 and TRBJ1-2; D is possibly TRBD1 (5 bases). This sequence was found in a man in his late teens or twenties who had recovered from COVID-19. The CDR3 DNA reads TGTGCCAGTACTACGGTGCGGTCCGGGGGAAACTATGGCTACACCTTC. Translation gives CASTTVRSGGNYGYTF. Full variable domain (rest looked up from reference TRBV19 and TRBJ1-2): DGGITQSPKYLFRKEGQNVTLSCEQNLNHDAMYWYRQDPGQGLRLIYYSQIVNDFQKGDIAEGYSVSREKKESFPLTVTSAQKNPTAFYLCASTTVRSGGNYGYTFGSGTRLTVV.